This TCR beta chain was profiled in a study of T cell responses to AZD1222 COVID-19 vaccine. V was cut by 7 bases and J by 4 bases, with 8 bases left in between. The CDR3 has 12 amino acids. In germline, CDR1 is SGHVS, CDR2 FQNEAQ. Method: immunoSEQ multiplex PCR; TCRdb's copy keeps in-frame clones and lacks some. The sample lists 100,000 or so clones; around nine tenths were seen once. The sequences come from peripheral blood, collected on day 0 of AZD1222 vaccination. The origin of this receptor is an adult in good health. V is TRBV7-8 and J is TRBJ1-3, with D hard to call. The CDR3 protein is CASNADGNTIYF. CDR3 nucleotide sequence: TGTGCCAGCAATGCAGACGGAAACACCATATATTTT.